This T cell receptor beta chain was captured in a study of T cell responses to AZD1222 COVID-19 vaccine. V shed 3 bases and J shed 2 bases, with 7 bases lying between them. This CDR3 has 13 amino acids. Germline CDR1 SGHDN, CDR2 FVKESK. Clones were sequenced by immunoSEQ multiplex PCR, and TCRdb holds only the in-frame ones, with some missing. The table has 110,000 to 150,000 clones, roughly nine tenths seen once. V is TRBV14 and J is TRBJ1-2; unclear D gene. The source material was peripheral blood, sampled on day 0 of AZD1222 vaccination. This clonotype was sampled from an adult in good health. This chain's CDR3 is CASSQARNYGYTF. The CDR3 nucleotides read TGTGCCAGCAGCCAGGCGCGGAACTATGGCTACACCTTC.